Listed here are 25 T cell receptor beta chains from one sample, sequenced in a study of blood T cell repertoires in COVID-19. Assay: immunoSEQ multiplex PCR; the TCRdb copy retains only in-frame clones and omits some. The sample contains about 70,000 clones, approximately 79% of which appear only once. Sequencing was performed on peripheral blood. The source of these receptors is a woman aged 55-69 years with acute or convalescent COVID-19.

The CDR3 DNA is TGTGCCAGCAGCCAAGGACACCCCAATCAGCCCCAGCATTTT. Translated, it gives CASSQGHPNQPQHF. V and J are TRBV4-2 and TRBJ1-5; no definite D call. The V end lost 1 base, the J end lost 3 bases, and 7 bases lay between the germline ends. The germline CDR1 and CDR2 sequences are LGHNA and YNFKEQ. This CDR3 region has 14 residues.

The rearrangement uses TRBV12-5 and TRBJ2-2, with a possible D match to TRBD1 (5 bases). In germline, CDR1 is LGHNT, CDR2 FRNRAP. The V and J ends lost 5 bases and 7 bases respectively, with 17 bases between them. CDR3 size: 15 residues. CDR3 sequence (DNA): TGTGCTAGTGGTCAGGGTGTTTCTTTCGGCGGGGAGCTGTTTTTT. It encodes CASGQGVSFGGELFF.

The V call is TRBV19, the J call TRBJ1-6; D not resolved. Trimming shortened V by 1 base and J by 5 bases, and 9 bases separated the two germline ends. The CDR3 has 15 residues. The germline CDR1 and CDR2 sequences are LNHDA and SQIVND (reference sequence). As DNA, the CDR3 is TGTGCCAGTAGTATAGGGCGACAAAATAATTCACCCCTCCACTTT. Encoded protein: CASSIGRQNNSPLHF.

The chain's CDR3 is CASARTLGGLNGNTIYF. CDR3 DNA sequence: TGTGCCAGCGCCAGGACCTTAGGGGGACTAAATGGAAACACCATATATTTT. The rearrangement joins TRBV9 to TRBJ1-3, with D perhaps TRBD1 (6 bases). The V gene's germline CDR1 is SGDLS and CDR2 YYNGEE. The CDR3 spans 17 residues. V gave up 7 bases and J gave up 3 bases, with 23 bases separating them.

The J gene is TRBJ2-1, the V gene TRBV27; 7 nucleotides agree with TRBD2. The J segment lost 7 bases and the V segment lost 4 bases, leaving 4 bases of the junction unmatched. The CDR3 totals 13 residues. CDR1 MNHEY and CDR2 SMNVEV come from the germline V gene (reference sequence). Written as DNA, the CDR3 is TGTGCCAGCAGTTCCCCCGGGAGGAATGAGCAGTTCTTC. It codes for CASSSPGRNEQFF.

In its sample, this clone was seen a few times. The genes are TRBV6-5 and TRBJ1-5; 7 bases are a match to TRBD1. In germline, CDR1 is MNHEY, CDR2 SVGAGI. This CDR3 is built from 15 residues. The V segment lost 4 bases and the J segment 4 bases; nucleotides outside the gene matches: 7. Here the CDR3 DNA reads TGTGCCAGCAGTTTCCAGGACAGGTCGAATCAGCCCCAGCATTTT. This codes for CASSFQDRSNQPQHF.

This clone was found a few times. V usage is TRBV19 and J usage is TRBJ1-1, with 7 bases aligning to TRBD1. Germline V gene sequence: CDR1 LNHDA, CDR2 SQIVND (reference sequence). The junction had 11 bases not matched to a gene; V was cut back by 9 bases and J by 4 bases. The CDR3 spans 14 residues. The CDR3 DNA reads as TGTGCCAGCAATATAGGGGGCAGCTCCACTGAAGCTTTCTTT. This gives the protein CASNIGGSSTEAFF.

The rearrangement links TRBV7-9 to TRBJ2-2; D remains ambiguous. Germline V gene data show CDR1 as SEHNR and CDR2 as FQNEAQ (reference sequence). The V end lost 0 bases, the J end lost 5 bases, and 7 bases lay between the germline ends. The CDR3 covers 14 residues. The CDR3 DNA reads TGTGCCAGCAGCTTAGCGCAGCGAACCGGGGAGCTGTTTTTT. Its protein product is CASSLAQRTGELFF.

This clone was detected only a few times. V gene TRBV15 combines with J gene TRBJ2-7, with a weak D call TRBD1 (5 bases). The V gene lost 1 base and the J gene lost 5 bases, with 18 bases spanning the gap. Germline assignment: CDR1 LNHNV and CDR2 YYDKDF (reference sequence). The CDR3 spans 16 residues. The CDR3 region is CATSRAGLPRVHEQYF. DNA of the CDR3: TGTGCCACCAGCAGAGCGGGCCTCCCCAGGGTCCACGAGCAGTACTTC.

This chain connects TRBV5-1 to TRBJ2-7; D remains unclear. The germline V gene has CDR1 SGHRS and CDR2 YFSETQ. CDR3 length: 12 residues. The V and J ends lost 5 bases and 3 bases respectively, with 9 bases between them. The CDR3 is CASRQINYEQYF. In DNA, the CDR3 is TGCGCCAGCAGACAGATTAACTACGAGCAGTACTTC.

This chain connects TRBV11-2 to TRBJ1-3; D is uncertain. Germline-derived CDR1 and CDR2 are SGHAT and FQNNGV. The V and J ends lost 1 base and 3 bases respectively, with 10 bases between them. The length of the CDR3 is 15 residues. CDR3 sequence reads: CASSLAHAIGNTIYF. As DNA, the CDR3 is TGTGCCAGCAGCTTAGCCCATGCTATTGGAAACACCATATATTTT.

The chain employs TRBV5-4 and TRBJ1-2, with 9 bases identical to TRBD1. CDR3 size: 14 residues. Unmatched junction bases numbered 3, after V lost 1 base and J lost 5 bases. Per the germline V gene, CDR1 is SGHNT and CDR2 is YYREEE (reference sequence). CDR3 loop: CASSLQGQGYGYTF. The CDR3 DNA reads TGTGCCAGCAGCTTGCAGGGACAGGGTTATGGCTACACCTTC.

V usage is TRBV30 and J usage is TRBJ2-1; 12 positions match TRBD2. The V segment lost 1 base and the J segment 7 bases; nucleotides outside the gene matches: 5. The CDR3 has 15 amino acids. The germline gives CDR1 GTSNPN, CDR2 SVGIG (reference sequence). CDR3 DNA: TGTGCCTGGAGTGCACTAGCGGGGGGCAGTAATGAGCAGTTCTTC. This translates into CAWSALAGGSNEQFF.

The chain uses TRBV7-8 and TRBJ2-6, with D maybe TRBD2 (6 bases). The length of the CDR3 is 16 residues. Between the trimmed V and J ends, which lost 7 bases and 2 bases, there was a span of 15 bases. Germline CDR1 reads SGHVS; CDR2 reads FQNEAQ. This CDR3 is CASIGSEGTGANVLTF. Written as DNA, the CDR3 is TGTGCCAGCATTGGTTCGGAGGGGACTGGGGCCAACGTCCTGACTTTC.

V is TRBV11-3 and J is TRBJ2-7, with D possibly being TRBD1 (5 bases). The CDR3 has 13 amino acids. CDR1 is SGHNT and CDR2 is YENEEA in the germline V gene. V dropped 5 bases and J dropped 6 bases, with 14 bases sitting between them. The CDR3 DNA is TGTGCCAGCAGCCCCAGCGACAGTTTCGAGCAGTACTTC. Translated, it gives CASSPSDSFEQYF.

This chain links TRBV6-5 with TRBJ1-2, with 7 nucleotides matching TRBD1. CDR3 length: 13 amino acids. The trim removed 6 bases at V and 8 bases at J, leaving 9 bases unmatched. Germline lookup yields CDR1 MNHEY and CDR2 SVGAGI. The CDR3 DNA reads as TGTGCCAGCAGCTTAACAGGGGATGGGGGCTACACCTTC. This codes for CASSLTGDGGYTF.

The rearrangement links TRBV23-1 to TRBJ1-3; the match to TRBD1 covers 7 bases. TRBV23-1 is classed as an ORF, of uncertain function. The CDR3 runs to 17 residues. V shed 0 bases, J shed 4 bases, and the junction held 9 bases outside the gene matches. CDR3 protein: CASSQSEVAGGGNTIYF. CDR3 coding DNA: TGCGCCAGCAGTCAATCAGAGGTCGCAGGGGGGGGAAACACCATATATTTT.

The CDR3 DNA sequence: TGTGCCACCAGCAGAGACTTCTCACCCCTCCACTTT. Amino acid sequence: CATSRDFSPLHF. The rearrangement links TRBV15 to TRBJ1-6; D uncertain. The CDR3 loop spans 12 amino acids. Germline V gene sequence: CDR1 LNHNV, CDR2 YYDKDF (reference sequence). V lost 0 bases to trimming and J lost 10 bases, with 4 bases between them.

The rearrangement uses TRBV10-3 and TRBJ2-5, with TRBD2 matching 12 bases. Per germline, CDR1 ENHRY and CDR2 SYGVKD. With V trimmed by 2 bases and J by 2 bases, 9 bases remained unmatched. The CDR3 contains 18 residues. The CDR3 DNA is TGTGCCATCAGTGAGAAATTGTCTAGCGGGGGGGCGCAAGAGACCCAGTACTTC. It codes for CAISEKLSSGGAQETQYF.

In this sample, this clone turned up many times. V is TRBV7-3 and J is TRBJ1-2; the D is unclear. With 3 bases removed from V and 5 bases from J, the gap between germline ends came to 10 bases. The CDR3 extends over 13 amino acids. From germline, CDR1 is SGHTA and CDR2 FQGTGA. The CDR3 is CASSFSAGYGYTF. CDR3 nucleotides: TGTGCCAGCAGCTTCAGTGCGGGGTATGGCTACACCTTC.

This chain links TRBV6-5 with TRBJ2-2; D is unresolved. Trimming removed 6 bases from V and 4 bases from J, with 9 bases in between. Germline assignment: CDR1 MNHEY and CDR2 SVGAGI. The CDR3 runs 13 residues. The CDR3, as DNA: TGTGCCAGCAGGATACTCGGCACCGGGGAGCTGTTTTTT. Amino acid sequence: CASRILGTGELFF.

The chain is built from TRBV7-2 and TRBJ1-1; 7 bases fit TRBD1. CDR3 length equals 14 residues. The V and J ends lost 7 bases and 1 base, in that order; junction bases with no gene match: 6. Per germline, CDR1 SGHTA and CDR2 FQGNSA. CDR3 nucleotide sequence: TGTGCCAGCACCCTCGGACAGGCGAACACTGAAGCTTTCTTT. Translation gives CASTLGQANTEAFF.

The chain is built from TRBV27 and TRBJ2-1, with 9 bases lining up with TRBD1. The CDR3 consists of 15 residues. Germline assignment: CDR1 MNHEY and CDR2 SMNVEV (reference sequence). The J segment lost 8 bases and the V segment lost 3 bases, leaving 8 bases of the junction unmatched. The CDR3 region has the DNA TGTGCCAGCAGTTTCGCGGGACAGGGTTTCGATGAGCAGTTCTTC. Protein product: CASSFAGQGFDEQFF.

CDR3 nucleotides: TGTGCCAGCACCCCTGAGAGGGGGCTGGGGGGCTACACCTTC. Amino acid sequence: CASTPERGLGGYTF. V and J are TRBV6-6 and TRBJ1-2; TRBD1 aligns across 7 bases. Germline-derived CDR1 and CDR2 are MNHNY and SVGAGI (reference sequence). The ends lost 7 bases at V and 8 bases at J; junction bases unmatched: 13. This CDR3 is 14 amino acids long.

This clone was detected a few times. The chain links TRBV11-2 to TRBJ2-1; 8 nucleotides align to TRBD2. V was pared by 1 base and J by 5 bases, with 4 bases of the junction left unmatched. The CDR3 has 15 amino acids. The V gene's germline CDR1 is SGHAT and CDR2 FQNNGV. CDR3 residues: CASSLAGGLNNEQFF. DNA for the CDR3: TGTGCCAGCAGCTTAGCGGGGGGGTTGAACAATGAGCAGTTCTTC. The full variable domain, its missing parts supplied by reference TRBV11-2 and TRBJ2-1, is EAGVAQSPRYKIIEKRQSVAFWCNPISGHATLYWYQQILGQGPKLLIQFQNNGVVDDSQLPKDRFSAERLKGVDSTLKIQPAKLEDSAVYLCASSLAGGLNNEQFFGPGTRLTVL.